Below, 4 T cell receptor beta chains from the same sample are listed, as sequenced in a study of blood T cell repertoires in COVID-19. The data were produced by immunoSEQ multiplex PCR, yet TCRdb's version contains in-frame clones alone and is incomplete. The sample lists 220,000 or so clones; 86% were seen once. The material sequenced was PBMCs or T cells enriched from blood (not recorded which). The receptors stem from a woman in her forties or fifties who had recovered from COVID-19.

This clone was detected ten times or more. The CDR3 bases are TGTGCCAGCAGCACCTACCACCACACCGGGGAGCTGTTTTTT. Its protein is CASSTYHHTGELFF. The chain combines TRBV21-1 with TRBJ2-2; the table's TRBD2 call for D was not verified on the DNA. TRBV21-1 has pseudogene status. This CDR3 comprises 14 residues.

The CDR3 DNA is TGTGCCAGCAGCTTAGGCGTAGGAGGGGTAGACTATGGCTACACCTTC. It specifies CASSLGVGGVDYGYTF. V usage is TRBV7-2 and J usage is TRBJ1-2, with a weak D call TRBD1 (5 bases). V lost 1 base and J 3 bases, leaving 15 bases between the germline ends. Germline V gene data show CDR1 as SGHTA and CDR2 as FQGNSA. The CDR3 extends over 16 amino acids.

The chain has TRBV27 and TRBJ2-7, with 7 bases lining up with TRBD2. The CDR3 is 14 residues long. Looked up from germline, CDR1 is MNHEY and CDR2 is SMNVEV (reference sequence). The trim removed 6 bases at V and 0 bases at J, leaving 5 bases unmatched. The CDR3 reads CASSGLGNSYEQYF. The CDR3, as DNA: TGTGCCAGCAGCGGACTAGGAAACTCCTACGAGCAGTACTTC.

This chain uses TRBV7-2 with TRBJ2-1; TRBD2 agrees at 9 bases. V gave up 9 bases and J gave up 7 bases; unmatched junction bases: 19. CDR3 size: 17 residues. CDR1 and CDR2 from the germline V gene are SGHTA and FQGNSA. CDR3 in DNA: TGTGCCAGTATCCCGAGCGGGAGGCAAACGAGAGGGAATGAGCAGTTCTTC. Amino acid sequence: CASIPSGRQTRGNEQFF.